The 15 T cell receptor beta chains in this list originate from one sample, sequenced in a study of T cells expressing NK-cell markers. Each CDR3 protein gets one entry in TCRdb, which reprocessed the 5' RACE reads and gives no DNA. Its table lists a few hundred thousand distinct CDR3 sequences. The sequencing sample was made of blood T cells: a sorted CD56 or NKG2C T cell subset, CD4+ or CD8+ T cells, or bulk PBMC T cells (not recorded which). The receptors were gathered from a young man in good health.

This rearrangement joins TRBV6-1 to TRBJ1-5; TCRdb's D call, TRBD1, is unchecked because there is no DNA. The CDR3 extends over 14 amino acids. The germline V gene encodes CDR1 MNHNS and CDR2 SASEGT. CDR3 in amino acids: CASSTHRDNQPQHF.

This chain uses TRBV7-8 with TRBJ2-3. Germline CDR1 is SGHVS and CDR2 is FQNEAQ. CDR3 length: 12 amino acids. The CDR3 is CASSGRTDTQYF.

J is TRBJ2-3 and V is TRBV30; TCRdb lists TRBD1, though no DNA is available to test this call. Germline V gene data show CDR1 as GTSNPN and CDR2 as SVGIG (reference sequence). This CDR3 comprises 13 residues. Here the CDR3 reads CAWLGQSTDTQYF.

CDR3 protein: CASSGEGRKETQYF. This chain links TRBV27 with TRBJ2-5; TCRdb names TRBD1, which stays unverified in the absence of DNA. The CDR3 extends over 14 amino acids. Germline loops: CDR1 MNHEY, CDR2 SMNVEV (reference sequence).

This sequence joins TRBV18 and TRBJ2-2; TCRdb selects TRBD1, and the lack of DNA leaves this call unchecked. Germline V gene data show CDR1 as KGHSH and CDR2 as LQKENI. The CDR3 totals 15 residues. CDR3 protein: CASSPRDRGAGELFF. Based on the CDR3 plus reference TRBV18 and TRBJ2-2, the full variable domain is NAGVMQNPRHLVRRRGQEARLRCSPMKGHSHVYWYRQLPEEGLKFMVYLQKENIIDESGMPKERFSAEFPKEGPSILRIQQVVRGDSAAYFCASSPRDRGAGELFFGEGSRLTVL.

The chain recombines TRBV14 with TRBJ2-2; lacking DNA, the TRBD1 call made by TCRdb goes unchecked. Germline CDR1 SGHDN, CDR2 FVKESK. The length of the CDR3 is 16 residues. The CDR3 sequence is CASSQVTPWATGELFF.

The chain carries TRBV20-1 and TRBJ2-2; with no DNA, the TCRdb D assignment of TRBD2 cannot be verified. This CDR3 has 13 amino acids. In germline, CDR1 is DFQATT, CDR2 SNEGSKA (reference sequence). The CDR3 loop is CSAKLAGTGELFF.

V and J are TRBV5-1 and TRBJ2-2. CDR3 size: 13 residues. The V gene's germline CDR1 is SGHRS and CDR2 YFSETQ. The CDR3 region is CASSPVNTGELFF.

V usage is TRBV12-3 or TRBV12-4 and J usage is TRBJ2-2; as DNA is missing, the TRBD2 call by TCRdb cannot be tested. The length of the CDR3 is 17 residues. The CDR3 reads CATYHQRGLANTGELFF.

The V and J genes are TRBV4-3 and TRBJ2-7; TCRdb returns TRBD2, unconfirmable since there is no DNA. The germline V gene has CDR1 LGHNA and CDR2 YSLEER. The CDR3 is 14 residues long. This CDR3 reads CASSQGTSSYEQYF.

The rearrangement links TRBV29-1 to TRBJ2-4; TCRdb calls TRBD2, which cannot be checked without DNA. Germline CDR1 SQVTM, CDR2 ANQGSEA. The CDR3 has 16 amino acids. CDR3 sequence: CSARGPLAGALDIQYF.

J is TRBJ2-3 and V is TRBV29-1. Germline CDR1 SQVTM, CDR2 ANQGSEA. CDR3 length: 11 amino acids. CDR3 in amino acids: CSVEYTDTQYF.

The CDR3 loop is CASSRTTGVNQPQHF. The chain couples TRBV6-1 to TRBJ1-5; the TCRdb call, TRBD1, lacks DNA for checking. The germline gives CDR1 MNHNS, CDR2 SASEGT. CDR3 size: 15 residues.

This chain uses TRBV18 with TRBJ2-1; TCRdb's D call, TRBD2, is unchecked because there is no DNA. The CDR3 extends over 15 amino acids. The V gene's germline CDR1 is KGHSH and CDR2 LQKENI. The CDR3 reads CASSPSRLADNEQFF.

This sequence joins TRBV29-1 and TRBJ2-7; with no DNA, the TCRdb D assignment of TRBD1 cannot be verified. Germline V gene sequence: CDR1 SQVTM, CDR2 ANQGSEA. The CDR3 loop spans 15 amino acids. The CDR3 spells CSVEGGLTGPYEQYF.